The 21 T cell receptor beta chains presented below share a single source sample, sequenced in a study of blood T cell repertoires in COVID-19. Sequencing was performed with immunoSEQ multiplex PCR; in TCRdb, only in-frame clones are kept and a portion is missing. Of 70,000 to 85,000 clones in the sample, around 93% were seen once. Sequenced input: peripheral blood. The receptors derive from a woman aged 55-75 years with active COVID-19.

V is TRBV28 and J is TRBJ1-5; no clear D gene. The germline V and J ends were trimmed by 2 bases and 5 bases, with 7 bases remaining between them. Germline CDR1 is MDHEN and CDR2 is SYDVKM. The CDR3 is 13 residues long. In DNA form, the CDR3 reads TGTGCCAGCAGTTTAGAGGAGGATCAGCCCCAGCATTTT. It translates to CASSLEEDQPQHF.

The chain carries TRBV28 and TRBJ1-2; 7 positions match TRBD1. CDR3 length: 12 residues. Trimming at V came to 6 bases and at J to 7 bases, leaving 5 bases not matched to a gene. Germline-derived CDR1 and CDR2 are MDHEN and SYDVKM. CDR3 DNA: TGTGCCAGCAGCCGTACAGGGGCTGGCTACACCTTC. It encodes CASSRTGAGYTF.

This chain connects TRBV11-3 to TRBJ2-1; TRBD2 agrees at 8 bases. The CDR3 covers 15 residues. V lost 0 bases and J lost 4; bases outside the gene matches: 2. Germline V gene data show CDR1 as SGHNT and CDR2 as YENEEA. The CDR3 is CASSLDGLAYNEQFF. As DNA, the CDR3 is TGTGCCAGCAGCTTAGACGGACTAGCATACAATGAGCAGTTCTTC.

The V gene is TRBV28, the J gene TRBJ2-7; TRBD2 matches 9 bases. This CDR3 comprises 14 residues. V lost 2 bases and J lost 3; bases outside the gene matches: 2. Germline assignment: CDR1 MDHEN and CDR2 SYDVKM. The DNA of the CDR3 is TGTGCCAGCAGTTTACTAGCGGGGAACTACGAGCAGTACTTC. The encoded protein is CASSLLAGNYEQYF.

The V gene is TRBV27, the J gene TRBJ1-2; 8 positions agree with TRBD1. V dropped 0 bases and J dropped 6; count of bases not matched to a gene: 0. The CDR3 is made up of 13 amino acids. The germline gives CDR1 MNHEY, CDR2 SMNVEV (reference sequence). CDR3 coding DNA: TGTGCCAGCAGTTTATCGACAGGGGATGGCTACACCTTC. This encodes CASSLSTGDGYTF.

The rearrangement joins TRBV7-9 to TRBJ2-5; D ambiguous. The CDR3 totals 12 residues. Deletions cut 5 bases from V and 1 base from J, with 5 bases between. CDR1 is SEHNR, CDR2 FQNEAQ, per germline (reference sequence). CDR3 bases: TGTGCCAGCAGCCCATTCCAAGAGACCCAGTACTTC. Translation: CASSPFQETQYF. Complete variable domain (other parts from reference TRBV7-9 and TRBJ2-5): DTGVSQNPRHKITKRGQNVTFRCDPISEHNRLYWYRQTLGQGPEFLTYFQNEAQLEKSRLLSDRFSAERPKGSFSTLEIQRTEQGDSAMYLCASSPFQETQYFGPGTRLLVL.

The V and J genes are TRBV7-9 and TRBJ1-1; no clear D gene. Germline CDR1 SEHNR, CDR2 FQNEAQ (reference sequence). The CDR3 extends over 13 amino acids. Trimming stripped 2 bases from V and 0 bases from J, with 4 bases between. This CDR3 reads CASSLQMNTEAFF. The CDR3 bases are TGTGCCAGCAGCTTACAGATGAACACTGAAGCTTTCTTT. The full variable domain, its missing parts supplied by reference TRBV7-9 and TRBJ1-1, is DTGVSQNPRHKITKRGQNVTFRCDPISEHNRLYWYRQTLGQGPEFLTYFQNEAQLEKSRLLSDRFSAERPKGSFSTLEIQRTEQGDSAMYLCASSLQMNTEAFFGQGTRLTVV.

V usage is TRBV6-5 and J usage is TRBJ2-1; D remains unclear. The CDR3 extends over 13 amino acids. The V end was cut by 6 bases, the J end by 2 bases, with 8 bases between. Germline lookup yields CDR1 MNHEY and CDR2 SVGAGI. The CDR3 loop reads CASSPPPYNEQFF. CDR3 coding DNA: TGTGCCAGCAGCCCCCCTCCCTACAATGAGCAGTTCTTC.

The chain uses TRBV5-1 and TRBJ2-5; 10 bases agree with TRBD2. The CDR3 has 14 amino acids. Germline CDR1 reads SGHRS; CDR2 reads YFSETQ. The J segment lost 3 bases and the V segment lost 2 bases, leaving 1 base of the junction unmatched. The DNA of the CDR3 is TGCGCCAGCAGCTTCCTAGCGGGAGAAGAGACCCAGTACTTC. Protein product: CASSFLAGEETQYF.

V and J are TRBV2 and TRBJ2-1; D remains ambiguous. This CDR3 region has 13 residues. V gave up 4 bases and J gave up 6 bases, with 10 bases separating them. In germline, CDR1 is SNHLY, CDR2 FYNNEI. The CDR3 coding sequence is TGTGCCAGCAGTGTCTCACGTAGCAATGAGCAGTTCTTC. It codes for CASSVSRSNEQFF.

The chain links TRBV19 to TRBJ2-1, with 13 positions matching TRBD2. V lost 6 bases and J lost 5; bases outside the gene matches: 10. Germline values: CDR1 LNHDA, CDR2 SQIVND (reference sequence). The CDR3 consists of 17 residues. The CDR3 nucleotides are TGTGCCAGTAGCATCCGACTAGCGGGAGGATACAACAATGAGCAGTTCTTC. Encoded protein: CASSIRLAGGYNNEQFF.

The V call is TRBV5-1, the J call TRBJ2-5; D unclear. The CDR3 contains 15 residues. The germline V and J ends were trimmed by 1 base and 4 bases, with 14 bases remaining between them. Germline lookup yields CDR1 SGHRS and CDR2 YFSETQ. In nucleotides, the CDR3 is TGCGCCAGCAGCTTGAAGGAACGTGAGGTAGAGACCCAGTACTTC. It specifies CASSLKEREVETQYF.

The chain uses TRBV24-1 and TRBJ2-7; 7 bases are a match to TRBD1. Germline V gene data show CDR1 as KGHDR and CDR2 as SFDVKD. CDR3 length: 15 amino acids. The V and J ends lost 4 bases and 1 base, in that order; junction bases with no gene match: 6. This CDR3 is CATSEGTARSYEQYF. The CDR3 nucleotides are TGTGCCACCAGTGAGGGGACAGCTCGTTCCTACGAGCAGTACTTC.

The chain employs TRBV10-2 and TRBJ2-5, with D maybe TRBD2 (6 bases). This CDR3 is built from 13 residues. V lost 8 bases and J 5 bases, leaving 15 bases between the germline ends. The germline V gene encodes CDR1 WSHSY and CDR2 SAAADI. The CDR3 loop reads CASSVAGRETQYF. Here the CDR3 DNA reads TGCGCCAGCTCGGTTGCGGGAAGGGAGACCCAGTACTTC.

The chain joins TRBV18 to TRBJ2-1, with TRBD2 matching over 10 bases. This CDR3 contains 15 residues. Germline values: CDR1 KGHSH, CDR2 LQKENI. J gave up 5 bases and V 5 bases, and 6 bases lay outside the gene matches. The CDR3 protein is CASSASSGSDNEQFF. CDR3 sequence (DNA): TGTGCCAGCTCAGCCTCTAGCGGGAGCGACAATGAGCAGTTCTTC.

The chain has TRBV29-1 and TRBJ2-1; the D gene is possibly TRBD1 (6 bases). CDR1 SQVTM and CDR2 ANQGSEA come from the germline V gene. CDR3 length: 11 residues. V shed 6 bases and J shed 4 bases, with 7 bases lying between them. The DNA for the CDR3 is TGCAGCGTAACAGGGTACAATGAGCAGTTCTTC. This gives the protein CSVTGYNEQFF.

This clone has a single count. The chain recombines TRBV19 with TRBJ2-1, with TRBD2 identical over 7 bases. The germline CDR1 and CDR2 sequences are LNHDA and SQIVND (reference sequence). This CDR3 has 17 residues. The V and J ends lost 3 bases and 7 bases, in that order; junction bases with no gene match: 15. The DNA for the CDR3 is TGTGCCAGTAGTATTCTAATCGGCGGGAGTTCTGGGAATGAGCAGTTCTTC. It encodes CASSILIGGSSGNEQFF.

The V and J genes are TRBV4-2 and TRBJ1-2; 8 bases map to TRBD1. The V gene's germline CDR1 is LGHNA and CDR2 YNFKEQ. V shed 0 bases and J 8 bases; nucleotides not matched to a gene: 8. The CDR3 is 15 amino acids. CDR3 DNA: TGTGCCAGCAGCCAAGAGAACAGGGGGTGGGGAGGCTACACCTTC. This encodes CASSQENRGWGGYTF.

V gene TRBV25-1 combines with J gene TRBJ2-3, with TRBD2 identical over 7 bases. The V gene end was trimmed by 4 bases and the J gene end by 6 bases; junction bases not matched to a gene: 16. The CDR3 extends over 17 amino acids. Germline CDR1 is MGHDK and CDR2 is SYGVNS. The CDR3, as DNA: TGTGCCAGCAGTGGGGCATTACCGGGGGAGGGGACCGATACGCAGTATTTT. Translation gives CASSGALPGEGTDTQYF.

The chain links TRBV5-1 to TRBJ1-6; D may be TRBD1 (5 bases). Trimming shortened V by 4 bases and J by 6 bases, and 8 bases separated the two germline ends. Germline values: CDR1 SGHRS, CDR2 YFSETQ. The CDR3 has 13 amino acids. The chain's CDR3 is CASSPGINSPLHF. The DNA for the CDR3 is TGCGCCAGCAGCCCAGGGATTAATTCACCCCTCCACTTT.

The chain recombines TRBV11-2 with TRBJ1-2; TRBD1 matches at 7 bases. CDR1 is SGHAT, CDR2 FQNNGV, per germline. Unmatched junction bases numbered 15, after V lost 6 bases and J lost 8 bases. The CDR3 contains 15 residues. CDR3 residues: CASRSLDRDIRGYTF. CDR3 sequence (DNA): TGTGCCAGCAGGAGCCTCGACAGGGACATTCGAGGCTACACCTTC.